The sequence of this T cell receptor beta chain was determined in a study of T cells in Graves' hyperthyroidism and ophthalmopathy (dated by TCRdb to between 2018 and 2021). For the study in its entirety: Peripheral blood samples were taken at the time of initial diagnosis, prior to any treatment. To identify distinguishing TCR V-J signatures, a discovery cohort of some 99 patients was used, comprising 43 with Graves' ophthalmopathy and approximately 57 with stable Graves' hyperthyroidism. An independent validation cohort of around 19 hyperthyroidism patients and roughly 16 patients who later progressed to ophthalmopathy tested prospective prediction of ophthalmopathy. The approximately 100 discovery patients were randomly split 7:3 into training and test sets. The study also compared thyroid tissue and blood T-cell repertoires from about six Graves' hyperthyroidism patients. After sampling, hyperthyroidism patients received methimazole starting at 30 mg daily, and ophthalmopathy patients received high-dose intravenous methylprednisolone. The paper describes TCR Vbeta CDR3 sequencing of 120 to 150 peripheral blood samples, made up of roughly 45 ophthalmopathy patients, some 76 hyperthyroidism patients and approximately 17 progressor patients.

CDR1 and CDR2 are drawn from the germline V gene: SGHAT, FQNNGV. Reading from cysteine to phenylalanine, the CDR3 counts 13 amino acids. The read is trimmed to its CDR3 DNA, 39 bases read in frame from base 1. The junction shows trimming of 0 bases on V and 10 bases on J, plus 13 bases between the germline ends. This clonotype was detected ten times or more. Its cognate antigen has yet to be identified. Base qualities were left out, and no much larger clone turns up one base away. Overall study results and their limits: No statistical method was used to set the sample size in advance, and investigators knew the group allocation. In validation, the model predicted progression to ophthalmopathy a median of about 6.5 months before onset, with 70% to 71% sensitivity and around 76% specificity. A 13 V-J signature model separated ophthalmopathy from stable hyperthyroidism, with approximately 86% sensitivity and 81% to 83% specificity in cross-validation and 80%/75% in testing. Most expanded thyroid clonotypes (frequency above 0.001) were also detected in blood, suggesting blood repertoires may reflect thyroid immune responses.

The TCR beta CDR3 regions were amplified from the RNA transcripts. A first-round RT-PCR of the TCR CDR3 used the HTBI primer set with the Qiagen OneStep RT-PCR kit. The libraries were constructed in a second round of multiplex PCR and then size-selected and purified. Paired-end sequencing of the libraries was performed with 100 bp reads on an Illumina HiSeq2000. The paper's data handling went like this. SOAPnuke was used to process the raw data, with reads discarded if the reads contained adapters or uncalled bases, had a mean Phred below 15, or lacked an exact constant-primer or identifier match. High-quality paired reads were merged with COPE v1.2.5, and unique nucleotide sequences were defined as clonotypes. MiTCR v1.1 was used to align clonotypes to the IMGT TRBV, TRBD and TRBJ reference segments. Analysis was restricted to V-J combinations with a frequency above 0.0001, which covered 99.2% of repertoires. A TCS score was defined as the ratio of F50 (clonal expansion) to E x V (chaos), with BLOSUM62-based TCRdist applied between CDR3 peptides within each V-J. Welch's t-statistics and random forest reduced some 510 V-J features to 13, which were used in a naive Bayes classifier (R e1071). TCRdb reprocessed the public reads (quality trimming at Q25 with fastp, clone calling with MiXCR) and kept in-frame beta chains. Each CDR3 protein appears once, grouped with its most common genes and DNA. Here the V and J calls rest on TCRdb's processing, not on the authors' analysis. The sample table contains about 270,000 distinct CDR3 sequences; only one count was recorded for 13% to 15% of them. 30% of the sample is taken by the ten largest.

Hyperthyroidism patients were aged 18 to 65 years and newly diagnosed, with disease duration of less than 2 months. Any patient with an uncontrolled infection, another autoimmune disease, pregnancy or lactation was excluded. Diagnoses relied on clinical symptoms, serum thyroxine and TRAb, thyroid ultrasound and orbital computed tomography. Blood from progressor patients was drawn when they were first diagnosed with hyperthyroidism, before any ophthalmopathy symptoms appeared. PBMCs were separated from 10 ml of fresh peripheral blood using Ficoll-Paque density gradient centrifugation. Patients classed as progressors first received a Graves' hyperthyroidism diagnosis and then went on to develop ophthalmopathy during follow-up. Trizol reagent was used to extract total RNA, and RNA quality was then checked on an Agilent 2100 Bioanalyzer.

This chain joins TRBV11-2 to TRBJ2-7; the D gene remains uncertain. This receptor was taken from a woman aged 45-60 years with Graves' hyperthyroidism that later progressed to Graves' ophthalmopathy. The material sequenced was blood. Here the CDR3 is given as CASSLDRRAGQYF. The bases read TGTGCCAGCAGCTTAGATCGCCGGGCAGGACAGTACTTC.